The 30 T cell receptor beta chains reported below all come from one sample, sequenced in a study of T-cell reconstitution after alpha-beta-depleted transplantation in children. The TCRbeta library was prepared with unique molecular identifiers. MiXCR, applied by TCRdb to the PCR reads, yields one record per CDR3 protein. Of hundreds of thousands of distinct CDR3 sequences listed, 16% are singletons. Source: PBMCs from the stem cell graft donor, taken from the stem cell graft. The origin of the receptors is a human donor who donated a stem cell graft to a child with acute myeloid leukemia.

This clonotype was recorded only once. V and J are TRBV18 and TRBJ2-3, with D unresolved. This CDR3 comprises 13 residues. Germline assignment: CDR1 KGHSH and CDR2 LQKENI. The V end lost 6 bases, the J end lost 6 bases, and 13 bases lay between the germline ends. The CDR3 nucleotides are TGTGCCAGCTCCCTACACTCGTGGGATACGCAGTATTTT. Its translation is CASSLHSWDTQYF. The variable domain in full, completed from reference TRBV18 and TRBJ2-3, reads NAGVMQNPRHLVRRRGQEARLRCSPMKGHSHVYWYRQLPEEGLKFMVYLQKENIIDESGMPKERFSAEFPKEGPSILRIQQVVRGDSAAYFCASSLHSWDTQYFGPGTRLTVL.

At least ten counts were recorded for this clonotype. The chain recombines TRBV20-1 with TRBJ2-1, with TRBD2 matching over 11 bases. CDR3 length equals 15 residues. V shed 2 bases, J shed 1 base, and the junction held 1 base outside the gene matches. Per germline, CDR1 DFQATT and CDR2 SNEGSKA (reference sequence). The CDR3 coding sequence is TGCAGTGCTAGACTAGCGGGGGGTTCCTACAATGAGCAGTTCTTC. Residues: CSARLAGGSYNEQFF.

This clonotype was observed many times. This chain links TRBV6-5 with TRBJ1-2; a possible D gene is TRBD1 (6 bases). The CDR3 loop spans 15 amino acids. V shed 0 bases and J shed 4 bases, with 12 bases lying between them. Germline V gene lookup returns CDR1 MNHEY and CDR2 SVGAGI. The CDR3 nucleotides read TGTGCCAGCAGTTACTCCTACGGGGGCGCCTATGGCTACACCTTC. This translates into CASSYSYGGAYGYTF.

This clonotype showed up many times. The chain recombines TRBV20-1 with TRBJ2-1, with D possibly matching TRBD1 (7 bases). CDR1 is DFQATT, CDR2 SNEGSKA, per germline (reference sequence). The CDR3 loop spans 14 amino acids. With 5 bases removed from V and 5 bases from J, the gap between germline ends came to 16 bases. The CDR3 protein is CSAPYRGGNNEQFF. In DNA, the CDR3 is TGCAGTGCTCCGTACAGGGGAGGAAACAATGAGCAGTTCTTC.

This chain uses TRBV5-6 with TRBJ2-2, with D unclear. The CDR3 is 13 amino acids. CDR1 and CDR2 from the germline V gene are SGHDT and YYEEEE. Trimming left V 3 bases short and J 6 bases short, with 9 bases between. The CDR3 nucleotides are TGTGCCAGCAGCTCCCACCCGGCCGGGGAGCTGTTTTTT. This encodes CASSSHPAGELFF. The variable domain in full, completed from reference TRBV5-6 and TRBJ2-2, reads DAGVTQSPTHLIKTRGQQVTLRCSPKSGHDTVSWYQQALGQGPQFIFQYYEEEERQRGNFPDRFSGHQFPNYSSELNVNALLLGDSALYLCASSSHPAGELFFGEGSRLTVL.

The V and J genes are TRBV28 and TRBJ2-5, with a weak D call TRBD1 (5 bases). CDR1 is MDHEN and CDR2 is SYDVKM in the germline V gene. The CDR3 extends over 15 amino acids. V was pared by 3 bases and J by 1 base, with 12 bases between. The CDR3 coding sequence is TGTGCCAGCAGTTTTGGGGCCCCAACCCAAGAGACCCAGTACTTC. Translated, it gives CASSFGAPTQETQYF.

With respect to this clonotype: This may be a read error: a much more frequent sequence differs by one nucleotide. V usage is TRBV13 and J usage is TRBJ2-1, with D maybe TRBD2 (6 bases). Per germline, CDR1 PRHDT and CDR2 FYEKMQ (reference sequence). The CDR3 loop spans 14 amino acids. The CDR3 is CTSSPERGYNEQFF. CDR3 nucleotides: TGTACCAGCAGCCCCGAACGGGGGTACAATGAGCAGTTCTTC.

This clonotype was picked up many times. V usage is TRBV20-1 and J usage is TRBJ1-2; no clear D gene. V was pared by 5 bases and J by 0 bases, with 13 bases between. The CDR3 runs to 14 residues. Germline CDR1 and CDR2: DFQATT and SNEGSKA (reference sequence). CDR3 DNA sequence: TGCAGTGCTGGCCGATCGATCTCTAACTATGGCTACACCTTC. Its protein product is CSAGRSISNYGYTF.

The rearrangement links TRBV15 to TRBJ1-1, with D perhaps TRBD1 (5 bases). Germline CDR1 and CDR2: LNHNV and YYDKDF (reference sequence). V was cut by 4 bases and J by 1 base, with 13 bases left in between. This CDR3 has 15 amino acids. This chain's CDR3 is CATSKSRVRNTEAFF. The CDR3 nucleotides read TGTGCCACCAGCAAAAGCAGGGTAAGGAACACTGAAGCTTTCTTT.

Of note for this clonotype: A single base separates this from a much larger clone, so it may be a read error. CDR3 sequence reads: CASSSHIYEQYF. The CDR3 DNA is TGTGCCAGCAGCTCCCATATCTACGAGCAGTACTTC. The chain uses TRBV7-9 and TRBJ2-7, with D unresolved. Trimming removed 4 bases at V and 3 bases at J, with 7 bases between. Per germline, CDR1 SEHNR and CDR2 FQNEAQ (reference sequence). CDR3 length: 12 amino acids. Full variable domain (missing parts from reference TRBV7-9 and TRBJ2-7): DTGVSQNPRHKITKRGQNVTFRCDPISEHNRLYWYRQTLGQGPEFLTYFQNEAQLEKSRLLSDRFSAERPKGSFSTLEIQRTEQGDSAMYLCASSSHIYEQYFGPGTRLTVT.

The gene calls are TRBV12-3 or TRBV12-4 and TRBJ1-5; D possibly corresponds to TRBD1 (5 bases). The V end was cut by 7 bases, the J end by 5 bases, with 12 bases between. The CDR3 is made up of 13 amino acids. This CDR3 reads CASTPRGDQPQHF. For the CDR3, the DNA is TGTGCCAGCACCCCGCGGGGGGATCAGCCCCAGCATTTT.

The sample holds a few counts of this clonotype. The CDR3 nucleotides are TGTGCCAGCAGCTTTCTCCGGGGGACGAGCACCGGGGAGCTGTTTTTT. Translated: CASSFLRGTSTGELFF. The chain links TRBV7-6 to TRBJ2-2, with D possibly matching TRBD2 (6 bases). V was pared by 3 bases and J by 4 bases, with 15 bases between. This CDR3 spans 16 amino acids. CDR1 is SGHVS and CDR2 is FNYEAQ in the germline V gene.

V is TRBV5-5 and J is TRBJ1-5, with D possibly matching TRBD1 (6 bases). The CDR3 is 16 amino acids. Trimming took 4 bases from V and 4 from J, leaving 18 bases between them. Germline V gene lookup returns CDR1 SGHKS and CDR2 YYEKEE (reference sequence). CDR3 DNA: TGTGCCAGCAGCCCCTGGGCGGGGGGCGAAAATCAGCCCCAGCATTTT. Protein sequence: CASSPWAGGENQPQHF.

This clonotype was seen at least ten times. As DNA, the CDR3 is TGTGCCAGCAGCTTAGGGGGGTTACACTACGAGCAGTACGTC. Protein product: CASSLGGLHYEQYV. This chain connects TRBV7-2 to TRBJ2-7; D possibly matches TRBD1 or TRBD2 (5 bases each). V lost 1 base and J 3 bases, leaving 10 bases between the germline ends. The germline CDR1 and CDR2 sequences are SGHTA and FQGNSA. CDR3 size: 14 residues.

This clonotype was picked up many times. This chain joins TRBV7-2 and TRBJ2-3; no clear D gene. The germline gives CDR1 SGHTA, CDR2 FQGNSA. This CDR3 region has 13 residues. Trimming took off 5 bases at V and 0 bases at J, with 6 bases between the two ends. CDR3: CASSSDSTDTQYF. In nucleotides, the CDR3 is TGTGCCAGCAGCAGCGACAGCACAGATACGCAGTATTTT.

The chain employs TRBV9 and TRBJ2-3; 8 nucleotides align to TRBD2. The V gene's germline CDR1 is SGDLS and CDR2 YYNGEE. Trimming removed 4 bases from V and 5 bases from J; junction bases left unmatched: 9. This CDR3 contains 15 residues. The CDR3 DNA follows: TGTGCCAGCAGCTCAGGACTAGCCCGGGGAGATACGCAGTATTTT. Protein: CASSSGLARGDTQYF. Based on the CDR3 plus reference TRBV9 and TRBJ2-3, the full variable domain is DSGVTQTPKHLITATGQRVTLRCSPRSGDLSVYWYQQSLDQGLQFLIQYYNGEERAKGNILERFSAQQFPDLHSELNLSSLELGDSALYFCASSSGLARGDTQYFGPGTRLTVL.

This clonotype has just a few counts. V is TRBV29-1 and J is TRBJ1-4; D gene unclear. The length of the CDR3 is 12 residues. Germline CDR1 reads SQVTM; CDR2 reads ANQGSEA. The CDR3 DNA follows: TGCATCAAAACCCGGGAGAATGAAAAACTGTTTTTT. It yields the protein CIKTRENEKLFF.

This clonotype appeared a few times. The rearrangement joins TRBV28 to TRBJ1-5; the D gene is possibly TRBD1 (6 bases). Trimming left V 4 bases short and J 7 bases short, with 14 bases between. Germline loops: CDR1 MDHEN, CDR2 SYDVKM. This CDR3 region has 14 residues. The CDR3 protein is CASSSGAPNQPQHF. The DNA of the CDR3 is TGTGCCAGCAGTTCGGGGGCGCCCAACCAGCCCCAGCATTTT.

To note about this clonotype: Just one base apart from a much larger clone, this may be a read error. The V and J genes are TRBV10-3 and TRBJ1-5; a weak D match, TRBD1 (6 bases). This CDR3 region has 16 residues. Germline V lookup: CDR1 ENHRY, CDR2 SYGVKD. The V and J ends lost 4 bases and 6 bases respectively, with 19 bases between them. The CDR3 DNA follows: TGTGCCATCAGTGCTGGGGGCGCAGGAGGCATTCAGCCCCAGCATTTT. Amino acids: CAISAGGAGGIQPQHF.

This clonotype was recorded at least ten times. At one of its ends the junction is not consistent with the germline gene, which may arise from a read error. The chain has TRBV29-1 and TRBJ2-7, with 7 bases aligning to TRBD2. CDR1 is SQVTM, CDR2 ANQGSEA, per germline. The CDR3 sequence is 14 residues long. The CDR3 sequence: CSVARGVLSHEQYF. The CDR3 DNA is TGCAGCGTTGCACGGGGGGTCCTCTCCCACGAGCAGTACTTC.

This clonotype has more than one count but fewer than ten. The V call is TRBV27, the J call TRBJ1-2; D is unclear. V was shortened by 6 bases and J by 8 bases, with 16 bases between the two germline ends. The germline CDR1 and CDR2 sequences are MNHEY and SMNVEV (reference sequence). This CDR3 has 13 residues. The chain's CDR3 is CASSPARLGGYTF. Written as DNA, the CDR3 is TGTGCCAGCAGCCCCGCCCGTCTGGGCGGCTACACCTTC.

This chain links TRBV5-1 with TRBJ2-7; D is perhaps TRBD2 (6 bases). The CDR3 sequence is 17 residues long. Trimming stripped 2 bases from V and 2 bases from J, with 20 bases between. Per germline, CDR1 SGHRS and CDR2 YFSETQ. The CDR3: CASSFTPGEGIPYEQYF. In nucleotides, the CDR3 is TGCGCCAGCAGCTTTACTCCGGGAGAAGGGATCCCCTACGAGCAGTACTTC.

This clonotype was found a few times. This chain links TRBV10-3 with TRBJ2-3; tentatively, D is TRBD1 (5 bases). Germline assignment: CDR1 ENHRY and CDR2 SYGVKD. This CDR3 region has 15 residues. Trimming took 8 bases from V and 2 from J, leaving 17 bases between them. This CDR3 is CAIGGAAENTDTQYF. CDR3 nucleotides: TGTGCCATCGGTGGGGCCGCGGAAAACACAGATACGCAGTATTTT.

This clonotype was seen ten or more times. The chain recombines TRBV7-2 with TRBJ2-3; D gene unclear. The germline V and J ends were trimmed by 1 base and 4 bases, with 9 bases remaining between them. Germline V gene lookup returns CDR1 SGHTA and CDR2 FQGNSA. The CDR3 has 14 amino acids. The CDR3 DNA sequence: TGTGCCAGCAGCTTAGGGGTATGGGCAGATACGCAGTATTTT. Translation: CASSLGVWADTQYF. Using reference TRBV7-2 and TRBJ2-3 for the parts outside the CDR3, the full variable domain is GAGVSQSPSNKVTEKGKDVELRCDPISGHTALYWYRQSLGQGLEFLIYFQGNSAPDKSGLPSDRFSAERTGGSVSTLTIQRTQQEDSAVYLCASSLGVWADTQYFGPGTRLTVL.

V and J are TRBV27 and TRBJ1-2; 8 positions match TRBD1. V lost 5 bases and J lost 7; bases outside the gene matches: 12. This CDR3 is 15 amino acids long. Germline-derived CDR1 and CDR2 are MNHEY and SMNVEV (reference sequence). The DNA for the CDR3 is TGTGCCAGCAGTACCCAACGACAGGGGATCTCTGGCTACACCTTC. It codes for CASSTQRQGISGYTF.

The chain combines TRBV24-1 with TRBJ2-3; D unresolved. V was pared by 4 bases and J by 6 bases, with 10 bases between. CDR1 is KGHDR and CDR2 is SFDVKD in the germline V gene. The CDR3 sequence is 13 residues long. In DNA form, the CDR3 reads TGTGCCACCAGTGACCCCGGGCGGGATACGCAGTATTTT. Translated: CATSDPGRDTQYF.

In its sample, this clonotype was seen many times. The rearrangement joins TRBV6-1 to TRBJ2-2; 8 positions agree with TRBD1. The germline CDR1 and CDR2 sequences are MNHNS and SASEGT. J gave up 0 bases and V 4 bases, and 1 base lay outside the gene matches. This CDR3 is 15 amino acids long. The chain's CDR3 is CASSVDRANTGELFF. DNA of the CDR3: TGTGCCAGCAGTGTGGACAGGGCGAACACCGGGGAGCTGTTTTTT.

The rearrangement uses TRBV4-1 and TRBJ2-1, with TRBD2 as a possible D gene (6 bases). The CDR3 loop spans 15 amino acids. V dropped 3 bases and J dropped 7 bases, with 16 bases sitting between them. Germline lookup yields CDR1 MGHRA and CDR2 YSYEKL. This CDR3 is CASSHPGLLQNEQFF. CDR3 bases: TGCGCCAGCAGCCACCCGGGACTTCTTCAAAATGAGCAGTTCTTC.

This clonotype showed up many times. V is TRBV29-1 and J is TRBJ1-1; D is perhaps TRBD1 (5 bases). Between the trimmed V and J ends, which lost 5 bases and 0 bases, there was a span of 13 bases. This CDR3 is 14 amino acids long. Germline CDR1 and CDR2: SQVTM and ANQGSEA. The CDR3 sequence is CSVTRVIMNTEAFF. The CDR3 nucleotides are TGCAGCGTTACCAGGGTTATCATGAACACTGAAGCTTTCTTT.

Ten or more counts support this clonotype. The chain combines TRBV4-3 with TRBJ2-2, with D perhaps TRBD1 (5 bases). The CDR3 covers 16 residues. Trimming removed 0 bases at V and 4 bases at J, with 12 bases between. Germline CDR1 is LGHNA and CDR2 is YSLEER. CDR3 nucleotide sequence: TGCGCCAGCAGCCAAGATTGGCAGGGAAGCACCGGGGAGCTGTTTTTT. This translates into CASSQDWQGSTGELFF.